This entry describes one T cell receptor (beta chain). Original handling: Amplification of reference gene primers provided the estimated nucleated cell counts. TCRdb's copy holds only in-frame clones and misses some; the assay was immunoSEQ multiplex PCR. V and J calls plus clone size are reproduced from that table; the DNA served to infer D and trimming. The profile shows over 200,000 clones, around 80% of them singletons. This record belongs to a study of blood T cell repertoires in COVID-19. Material for sequencing was peripheral blood. This sequence originates from a human donor in a cohort sampled during active COVID-19.

CDR3 sequence (DNA): TGTGCCAGCAGCTTAGGGCCAGTTAACACCGGGGAGCTGTTTTTT. Translated: CASSLGPVNTGELFF. This chain connects TRBV7-3 to TRBJ2-2; D unclear. The CDR3 spans 15 residues. Germline lookup yields CDR1 SGHTA and CDR2 FQGTGA. V was trimmed by 2 bases and J by 2 bases, leaving 9 bases between them.